Shown below are 18 T cell receptor beta chains from a single sample sequenced in a study of cytomegalovirus exposure and HLA in healthy donors (dated by TCRdb to the late 2010s). The method behind the library was the immunoSEQ multiplex PCR assay. For the multiplex PCR, a mixture combining 60 forward primers for TCR Vbeta segments and 13 reverse primers for TCR Jbeta segments was used. Not all clones reach the TCRdb copy of this immuneACCESS table, which keeps in-frame sequences only. Checked studies attribute under half of the gap to unresolved V genes and leave the rest unexplained. The sample table holds 91,000 or so clones. In total, the top ten clones hold under 4.5% of the sample. The sequenced material came from PBMCs. Every receptor here comes from a woman aged 30 to 39 in good health and CMV-seronegative.

This rearrangement joins TRBV4-1 to TRBJ2-5; TRBD2 matches at 13 bases. Near its end, the DNA agrees better with TRBJ2-7, so the J call may be wrong. The CDR3 has 14 residues. Per germline, CDR1 MGHRA and CDR2 YSYEKL. The CDR3 loop reads CASKRTSGSHEQYF. Written as DNA, the CDR3 is TGCGCCAGCAAACGGACTAGCGGGAGCCACGAGCAGTACTTC.

The rearrangement joins TRBV28 to TRBJ2-5; D unresolved. CDR3 size: 12 residues. V was clipped by 6 bases and J by 5 bases, with 10 bases between them. Germline-derived CDR1 and CDR2 are MDHEN and SYDVKM. The CDR3 bases are TGTGCCAGCAGCCGCCCAGATGAGACCCAGTACTTC. Protein product: CASSRPDETQYF.

The chain links TRBV2 to TRBJ2-7; D unclear. CDR3 length: 14 amino acids. Germline V lookup: CDR1 SNHLY, CDR2 FYNNEI. Trimming removed 7 bases at V and 0 bases at J, with 13 bases between. The CDR3 reads CASINGYSSYEQYF. CDR3 sequence (DNA): TGTGCCAGCATAAACGGGTATAGCTCCTACGAGCAGTACTTC.

The J gene is TRBJ2-1, the V gene TRBV7-2; TRBD2 matches at 7 bases. The ends lost 2 bases at V and 4 bases at J; junction bases unmatched: 5. This CDR3 spans 15 amino acids. Germline CDR1 SGHTA, CDR2 FQGNSA. The CDR3: CASSLFAGEYNEQFF. CDR3 in DNA: TGTGCCAGCAGCTTATTCGCGGGGGAGTACAATGAGCAGTTCTTC.

V and J are TRBV2 and TRBJ2-5; 7 bases map to TRBD2. Germline V gene lookup returns CDR1 SNHLY and CDR2 FYNNEI. Losses at the gene ends were 6 bases for V and 5 bases for J; bases not matched to a gene: 6. The length of the CDR3 is 13 residues. CDR3 DNA sequence: TGTGCCAGCAGGGGAGTCGGGGGGGAGACCCAGTACTTC. Protein product: CASRGVGGETQYF.

The chain uses TRBV7-3 and TRBJ2-1, with 7 bases aligning to TRBD2. The CDR3 covers 15 residues. Germline values: CDR1 SGHTA, CDR2 FQGTGA. V shed 1 base, J shed 5 bases, and the junction held 5 bases outside the gene matches. CDR3 DNA: TGTGCCAGCAGCTTAAGTACGGGACTAAACAATGAGCAGTTCTTC. Translated: CASSLSTGLNNEQFF. The whole variable domain, filled in from reference TRBV7-3 and TRBJ2-1, reads GAGVSQTPSNKVTEKGKYVELRCDPISGHTALYWYRQSLGQGPEFLIYFQGTGAADDSGLPNDRFFAVRPEGSVSTLKIQRTERGDSAVYLCASSLSTGLNNEQFFGPGTRLTVL.

The chain links TRBV28 to TRBJ2-5; TRBD1 matches at 8 bases. The J call may be faulty, since TRBJ2-7 better matches the DNA end. In germline, CDR1 is MDHEN, CDR2 SYDVKM. The CDR3 covers 14 residues. The CDR3 sequence: CASSFTGGSYEQYF. The CDR3 bases are TGTGCCAGCAGTTTTACAGGGGGCTCCTACGAGCAGTACTTC.

The chain couples TRBV4-1 to TRBJ1-4; 10 nucleotides match TRBD1. V lost 3 bases to trimming and J lost 8 bases; unmatched junction nucleotides: 9. The CDR3 has 16 residues. From germline, CDR1 is MGHRA and CDR2 YSYEKL. This CDR3 reads CASSQGDRGFIEKLFF. CDR3 DNA sequence: TGCGCCAGCAGCCAGGGGGACAGGGGATTTATCGAAAAACTGTTTTTT.

The chain recombines TRBV7-9 with TRBJ1-2; 7 bases align to TRBD1. The CDR3 runs to 15 residues. Trimming removed 5 bases from V and 5 bases from J; junction bases left unmatched: 11. Germline assignment: CDR1 SEHNR and CDR2 FQNEAQ (reference sequence). CDR3 loop: CASSPLSGGGYGYTF. CDR3 nucleotides: TGTGCCAGCAGCCCCTTATCAGGGGGAGGATATGGCTACACCTTC.

This chain uses TRBV28 with TRBJ2-5; a possible D gene is TRBD1 (6 bases). The CDR3 covers 14 residues. Germline V lookup: CDR1 MDHEN, CDR2 SYDVKM. Trimming removed 3 bases from V and 5 bases from J, with 13 bases in between. The CDR3 loop reads CASSFARGRETQYF. The CDR3 DNA reads as TGTGCCAGCAGTTTTGCCAGGGGAAGGGAGACCCAGTACTTC.

The CDR3 DNA sequence: TGCGCCAGCAGGATAGGACAGGGGGCCTCCTACGAGCAGTACTTC. This codes for CASRIGQGASYEQYF. The chain joins TRBV5-1 to TRBJ2-7; the match to TRBD1 covers 11 bases. With 5 bases clipped from V and 0 bases from J, the junction kept 4 bases outside the gene matches. The CDR3 sequence is 15 residues long. CDR1 is SGHRS and CDR2 is YFSETQ in the germline V gene.

This chain connects TRBV29-1 to TRBJ2-2; 7 nucleotides line up with TRBD1. Unmatched junction bases numbered 8, after V lost 7 bases and J lost 0 bases. Germline CDR1 is SQVTM and CDR2 is ANQGSEA. This CDR3 is built from 15 residues. CDR3 region: CSASRGQSNTGELFF. Here the CDR3 DNA reads TGCAGCGCTTCCCGGGGACAGTCGAACACCGGGGAGCTGTTTTTT.

The V gene is TRBV18, the J gene TRBJ2-3; D may be TRBD2 (5 bases). The germline V gene has CDR1 KGHSH and CDR2 LQKENI. The V end lost 3 bases, the J end lost 3 bases, and 13 bases lay between the germline ends. The CDR3 consists of 15 residues. CDR3 DNA sequence: TGTGCCAGCTCACCCCGGACTTCAGTGACAGATACGCAGTATTTT. It translates to CASSPRTSVTDTQYF.

This CDR3 is CASSPSNNTDTQYF. CDR3 coding DNA: TGTGCCAGCAGCCCTAGTAACAACACAGATACGCAGTATTTT. The chain has TRBV9 and TRBJ2-3; the D is unclear. Germline values: CDR1 SGDLS, CDR2 YYNGEE. CDR3 length: 14 residues. Trimming pared 4 bases from V and 2 bases from J, leaving 11 bases between.

The chain employs TRBV6-5 and TRBJ2-5; 9 nucleotides agree with TRBD2. The V and J ends lost 7 bases and 2 bases, in that order; junction bases with no gene match: 8. The germline CDR1 and CDR2 sequences are MNHEY and SVGAGI. The CDR3 extends over 15 amino acids. The CDR3 region is CASTISGGEQETQYF. CDR3 sequence (DNA): TGTGCCAGCACTATTAGCGGGGGAGAGCAAGAGACCCAGTACTTC.

The V call is TRBV2, the J call TRBJ2-1, with 11 bases matching TRBD2. Germline CDR1 SNHLY, CDR2 FYNNEI. J was trimmed by 6 bases and V by 6 bases; bases with no gene match: 10. The CDR3 covers 16 residues. CDR3 in amino acids: CASRRIAGGPVNEQFF. The CDR3 bases are TGTGCCAGCAGAAGGATAGCGGGAGGGCCGGTCAATGAGCAGTTCTTC.

On this clone itself: The junction shows a germline mismatch at one end, possibly a read error. The CDR3 loop is CASSSQMGGYTF. CDR3 sequence (DNA): TGTGCCAGCAGCTCACAGATGGGTGGCTACACCTTC. The genes are TRBV5-1 and TRBJ1-2; D gene unclear. The germline V gene encodes CDR1 SGHRS and CDR2 YFSETQ. CDR3 length: 12 amino acids.

This chain joins TRBV9 and TRBJ2-7, with TRBD1 matching 9 bases. Germline CDR1 and CDR2: SGDLS and YYNGEE. V lost 0 bases and J lost 5; bases outside the gene matches: 9. CDR3 length equals 16 residues. The CDR3 DNA reads as TGTGCCAGCAGCGTAGCTACGGGGACAGGGTCTAACGAGCAGTACTTC. Its translation: CASSVATGTGSNEQYF.